Listed below are T cell receptor beta chains from one sample, sequenced in a study of T cell responses to AZD1222 COVID-19 vaccine. Clones were sequenced by immunoSEQ multiplex PCR, and TCRdb holds only the in-frame ones, with some missing. Of 150,000 or so clones in the sample, under 95% were seen once. The sequenced sample was peripheral blood, obtained on day 0 of AZD1222 vaccination. The receptors were sampled from an adult in good health. Both conserved end residues are part of each CDR3.

v_call cdr3_aa
TRBV6-5 CASSIGPVYEQYF
TRBV6-5 CASSYSGETRFHEQYF
TRBV3-1/TRBV3-2 CASSPPLWASGNSQETQYF
TRBV6-5 CASGPHGLSTNEQFF
TRBV18 CASSPLSGANVLTF
TRBV14 CASSQAGHSDGYTF
TRBV2 CASRPGQGNTEAFF
TRBV12-5 CASGLAGTGGAEQYF
TRBV28 CASRTSGRYYEQYF
TRBV27 CASAGTESSYEQYF
TRBV6-6 CASSYNRGGGYGYTF
TRBV30 CAWSVRGRDTQYF
TRBV28 CASSLILGGNQPQHF
TRBV7-9 CASSSTSGRATDTQYF
TRBV28 CASSWAGGSDEQYF
TRBV28 CASSLVSGGRETQYF
TRBV5-1 CASSSRYTTGYEQYF
TRBV7-2 CASSSLRRGLDNEQFF
TRBV6-5 CASSRNPQETQYF
TRBV30 CAWSVLGDHYGYTF
TRBV4-3 CASSQRNEQFF
TRBV30 CAWKGGGPGANVLTF
TRBV28 CASSRTGGIYGYTF
TRBV23-1 CASTPRDRDGQPQHF
TRBV7-8 CASSPEYRDRNQPQHF
TRBV20-1 CSARVTDTQYF
TRBV10-1 CASSESSGGIVDEQFF
TRBV12-3/TRBV12-4 CASSYYEQYF
TRBV5-1 CASSLTNYEQYF
TRBV24-1 CATSGTGDNYGYTF
TRBV5-1 CASSATDTQYF
TRBV2 CASIQGVSYEQYF
TRBV3-1/TRBV3-2 CASSQGGTVSSPLHF
TRBV24-1 CATSDSVGQGANTEAFF
TRBV2 CASTNRGAKNIQYF
TRBV7-2 CASRDRADEQFF
TRBV3-1/TRBV3-2 CASSHFRGIAPRFGYTF
TRBV27 CASSLLGLTDYNEQFF
TRBV6-5 CASSWPGAETQYF
TRBV10-3 CAISDMLANEKLFF
TRBV2 CASSLDTNQPQHF
TRBV4-2 CASSQQGDDEQYF
TRBV28 CASSYDQGFLREQYF
TRBV6-4 CASSDSRGNEQFF
TRBV5-1 CASTPLLGSNYEQYF
TRBV28 CASSLIGSGESSYNEQFF
TRBV19 CASSHQVLPPHF
TRBV5-1 CASSLVGADTEAFF
TRBV7-9 CASSLVYGYPSEQYF
TRBV11-3 CASSTPTGTGYTF
TRBV7-2 CASSFGTSGRECNEQFF
TRBV24-1 CATRDRGDYGYTF
TRBV29-1 CSVATDSTDTQYF
TRBV5-8 CASSLVLGQISWSGNTIYF
TRBV4-2 CASSQSGTGLSEQYF